The 30 T cell receptor beta chains below were found in one sample sequenced in a study of radiotherapy plus CTLA-4 blockade in lung cancer. Some clones are missing from TCRdb's copy, which holds only in-frame ones; the method was immunoSEQ multiplex PCR. This table has 65,000 to 70,000 clones, 70% to 80% appearing once. Sequences were derived from peripheral blood, sampled from a patient treated with radiotherapy plus ipilimumab. The receptors were sampled from a human donor with non-small cell lung cancer who had a complete response to radiotherapy plus ipilimumab.

This clone has a handful of counts. The V and J genes are TRBV7-2 and TRBJ1-3; 8 nucleotides align to TRBD1. This CDR3 is built from 15 residues. From germline, CDR1 is SGHTA and CDR2 FQGNSA. The V segment lost 5 bases and the J segment 0 bases; nucleotides outside the gene matches: 3. CDR3 amino acids: CASSQGQGSGNTIYF. The CDR3 DNA reads as TGTGCCAGCAGCCAAGGACAGGGCTCTGGAAACACCATATATTTT. The whole variable domain, filled in from reference TRBV7-2 and TRBJ1-3, reads GAGVSQSPSNKVTEKGKDVELRCDPISGHTALYWYRQSLGQGLEFLIYFQGNSAPDKSGLPSDRFSAERTGGSVSTLTIQRTQQEDSAVYLCASSQGQGSGNTIYFGEGSWLTVV.

V usage is TRBV9 and J usage is TRBJ2-7; tentative D call: TRBD2 (5 bases). Germline V gene data show CDR1 as SGDLS and CDR2 as YYNGEE. The CDR3 extends over 13 amino acids. V was cut by 0 bases and J by 2 bases, with 6 bases left in between. In DNA, the CDR3 is TGTGCCAGCAGCGTAGCCGGGACCTACGAGCAGTACTTC. Encoded protein: CASSVAGTYEQYF. Full variable domain (missing parts from reference TRBV9 and TRBJ2-7): DSGVTQTPKHLITATGQRVTLRCSPRSGDLSVYWYQQSLDQGLQFLIQYYNGEERAKGNILERFSAQQFPDLHSELNLSSLELGDSALYFCASSVAGTYEQYFGPGTRLTVT.

This rearrangement joins TRBV10-3 to TRBJ2-1, with 11 bases that match TRBD2. Germline V gene data show CDR1 as ENHRY and CDR2 as SYGVKD. V shed 2 bases and J 6 bases; nucleotides not matched to a gene: 6. The CDR3 totals 16 residues. Here the CDR3 DNA reads TGTGCCATCAGTGAGGGGAGTCTAGCGGGGGGCAATGAGCAGTTCTTC. Protein product: CAISEGSLAGGNEQFF.

This clone was found a few times. The same CDR3 arises from other DNA sequences in this sample as well. The chain combines TRBV4-3 with TRBJ2-1; 11 bases align to TRBD2. CDR3 size: 17 residues. Germline V gene data show CDR1 as LGHNA and CDR2 as YSLEER. Germline trimming cut 0 bases from V and 7 bases from J; bases unmatched to any gene: 8. CDR3 DNA sequence: TGCGCCAGCAGCCAAGACATGCCTAGCGGGAGGAGAAATGAGCAGTTCTTC. Translation gives CASSQDMPSGRRNEQFF.

The chain couples TRBV18 to TRBJ2-1, with TRBD2 matching 12 bases. The CDR3 covers 15 residues. Germline trimming cut 5 bases from V and 7 bases from J; bases unmatched to any gene: 6. Germline CDR1 and CDR2: KGHSH and LQKENI. CDR3 sequence reads: CASSKTSGSLNEQFF. The CDR3 region has the DNA TGTGCCAGCTCAAAGACTAGCGGGAGCTTGAATGAGCAGTTCTTC.

V usage is TRBV4-3 and J usage is TRBJ2-2, with a weak D call TRBD1 (5 bases). The germline V gene encodes CDR1 LGHNA and CDR2 YSLEER. This CDR3 region has 17 residues. V lost 1 base, J lost 5 bases, and 17 bases lay in between. The CDR3 reads CASSQVGLLVGTGELFF. The DNA for the CDR3 is TGCGCCAGCAGCCAAGTGGGGCTGTTGGTGGGAACCGGGGAGCTGTTTTTT.

V gene TRBV10-1 combines with J gene TRBJ2-1, with D maybe TRBD1 (5 bases). The CDR3 spans 13 residues. With 8 bases removed from V and 6 bases from J, the gap between germline ends came to 14 bases. Per the germline V gene, CDR1 is WNHNN and CDR2 is SYGVQD (reference sequence). CDR3 amino acids: CASSGQLTNEQFF. In nucleotides, the CDR3 is TGCGCCAGCTCCGGACAATTAACCAATGAGCAGTTCTTC.

This clone was seen once. This sequence joins TRBV7-9 and TRBJ1-5, with 9 bases identical to TRBD1. Germline V lookup: CDR1 SEHNR, CDR2 FQNEAQ (reference sequence). Unmatched junction bases numbered 4, after V lost 3 bases and J lost 4 bases. This CDR3 spans 15 amino acids. The CDR3 coding sequence is TGTGCCAGCAGCTTGGGGACAGGGTTAAATCAGCCCCAGCATTTT. Amino acid sequence: CASSLGTGLNQPQHF. Supplemented by reference TRBV7-9 and TRBJ1-5, the full variable domain reads DTGVSQNPRHKITKRGQNVTFRCDPISEHNRLYWYRQTLGQGPEFLTYFQNEAQLEKSRLLSDRFSAERPKGSFSTLEIQRTEQGDSAMYLCASSLGTGLNQPQHFGDGTRLSIL.

The chain couples TRBV19 to TRBJ2-1, with 9 nucleotides matching TRBD1. The V and J ends lost 6 bases and 9 bases, in that order; junction bases with no gene match: 12. The CDR3 has 15 residues. CDR1 LNHDA and CDR2 SQIVND come from the germline V gene (reference sequence). The CDR3 DNA reads TGTGCCAGTAGGGACAGGGGACGAAGCGCGGTTGAGCAGTTCTTC. Protein product: CASRDRGRSAVEQFF.

This clone has only one observation. The chain recombines TRBV7-9 with TRBJ1-5; 10 positions agree with TRBD1. From germline, CDR1 is SEHNR and CDR2 FQNEAQ (reference sequence). The CDR3 consists of 17 residues. After removal of 5 bases from V and 6 bases from J, the junction contained 13 bases not matched to a gene. CDR3 sequence (DNA): TGTGCCAGCAGCCGCGGAGCCGGGACAGGGGTGAGTCAGCCCCAGCATTTT. Encoded protein: CASSRGAGTGVSQPQHF.

This chain connects TRBV7-2 to TRBJ2-3; D is undetermined. This CDR3 has 13 amino acids. Germline V CDR1 and CDR2: SGHTA, FQGNSA. The V end was cut by 2 bases, the J end by 6 bases, with 9 bases between. The DNA for the CDR3 is TGTGCCAGCAGCTTAAGACGCGACGATACGCAGTATTTT. This codes for CASSLRRDDTQYF.

This sequence joins TRBV5-1 and TRBJ1-3, with D uncertain. The CDR3 is made up of 14 amino acids. V was pared by 4 bases and J by 1 base, with 9 bases between. Germline V gene sequence: CDR1 SGHRS, CDR2 YFSETQ. In nucleotides, the CDR3 is TGCGCCAGCAGCGCGACTCAATCTGGAAACACCATATATTTT. Amino acids: CASSATQSGNTIYF. The whole variable domain, filled in from reference TRBV5-1 and TRBJ1-3, reads KAGVTQTPRYLIKTRGQQVTLSCSPISGHRSVSWYQQTPGQGLQFLFEYFSETQRNKGNFPGRFSGRQFSNSRSEMNVSTLELGDSALYLCASSATQSGNTIYFGEGSWLTVV.

In nucleotides, the CDR3 is TGTGCCATCAATCACAGGCTCTCCTACGAGCAGTACTTC. Translating gives CAINHRLSYEQYF. The chain couples TRBV10-3 to TRBJ2-7; perhaps TRBD1 as D (5 bases). The CDR3 totals 13 residues. V lost 7 bases, J lost 0 bases, and 10 bases lay in between. Germline CDR1 is ENHRY and CDR2 is SYGVKD.

V is TRBV18 and J is TRBJ2-7, with D possibly being TRBD2 (6 bases). The V end was cut by 2 bases, the J end by 4 bases, with 9 bases between. The CDR3 sequence is 13 residues long. CDR1 KGHSH and CDR2 LQKENI come from the germline V gene. The CDR3 sequence is CASSPEGRYEQYV. CDR3 in DNA: TGTGCCAGCTCACCAGAGGGGAGGTACGAGCAGTACGTC.

The sample holds a few counts of this clone. This chain uses TRBV27 with TRBJ1-1; a possible D gene is TRBD1 (6 bases). The V gene lost 5 bases and the J gene lost 1 base, with 8 bases spanning the gap. The CDR3 is 13 residues long. In germline, CDR1 is MNHEY, CDR2 SMNVEV (reference sequence). This CDR3 reads CASSQQGNTEAFF. Written as DNA, the CDR3 is TGTGCCAGCAGTCAACAGGGGAACACTGAAGCTTTCTTT.

A single count supports this clone. The same CDR3 arises from other DNA sequences in this sample as well. The CDR3 here is CASSPGTGYGYTF. CDR3 sequence (DNA): TGTGCCAGCTCACCGGGGACAGGCTATGGCTACACCTTC. This chain links TRBV18 with TRBJ1-2; 8 nucleotides line up with TRBD1. In germline, CDR1 is KGHSH, CDR2 LQKENI. The V gene end was trimmed by 3 bases and the J gene end by 4 bases; junction bases not matched to a gene: 1. There are 13 residues in the CDR3.

The V gene is TRBV21-1, the J gene TRBJ2-5; the table calls TRBD1, which could not be checked here. TRBV21-1 is shown as a pseudogene. The CDR3 is 14 residues long. The CDR3, as DNA: TGTGCCAGCAGCCTAAGGACAGGAAGAGAGACCCAGTACTTC. It yields the protein CASSLRTGRETQYF.

J is TRBJ1-1 and V is TRBV19; the D is unclear. V was shortened by 5 bases and J by 3 bases, with 13 bases between the two germline ends. The germline V gene encodes CDR1 LNHDA and CDR2 SQIVND (reference sequence). The CDR3 spans 14 residues. In DNA, the CDR3 is TGTGCCAGTAGTCTCTTGGGGTGGGACACTGAAGCTTTCTTT. Amino acids: CASSLLGWDTEAFF.

J is TRBJ1-1 and V is TRBV30, with D unclear. Deletions cut 0 bases from V and 6 bases from J, with 14 bases between. CDR3 length: 14 amino acids. The germline gives CDR1 GTSNPN, CDR2 SVGIG (reference sequence). The CDR3 nucleotides are TGTGCCTGGAGTGTACTAGGACCCGAGGCTGAAGCTTTCTTT. Residues: CAWSVLGPEAEAFF. The whole variable domain, filled in from reference TRBV30 and TRBJ1-1, reads SQTIHQWPATLVQPVGSPLSLECTVEGTSNPNLYWYRQAAGRGLQLLFYSVGIGQISSEVPQNLSASRPQDRQFILSSKKLLLSDSGFYLCAWSVLGPEAEAFFGQGTRLTVV.

This sequence joins TRBV10-3 and TRBJ1-1; perhaps TRBD1 as D (5 bases). The germline CDR1 and CDR2 sequences are ENHRY and SYGVKD. V lost 4 bases and J 1 base, leaving 10 bases between the germline ends. CDR3 length equals 14 residues. CDR3 protein: CAISGRDENTEAFF. The CDR3 coding sequence is TGTGCCATCAGTGGGAGGGACGAGAACACTGAAGCTTTCTTT.

CDR3 sequence: CASSGQNNQPQHF. For the CDR3, the DNA is TGTGCCAGCAGCGGACAGAACAATCAGCCCCAGCATTTT. The chain recombines TRBV7-2 with TRBJ1-5; TRBD1 is a possible D gene (6 bases). Germline V gene sequence: CDR1 SGHTA, CDR2 FQGNSA. V was cut by 5 bases and J by 3 bases, with 8 bases left in between. This CDR3 contains 13 residues.

The rearrangement links TRBV4-3 to TRBJ1-1; D might be TRBD1 (5 bases). CDR3 length: 14 residues. Germline V gives CDR1 LGHNA, CDR2 YSLEER. V shed 3 bases and J shed 7 bases, with 15 bases lying between them. The CDR3 DNA follows: TGCGCCAGCAGCCATGTGGGGGGAAGGGGTGAAGCTTTCTTT. It encodes CASSHVGGRGEAFF.

This chain joins TRBV28 and TRBJ2-1; 8 bases match TRBD1. CDR3 size: 15 residues. Trimming removed 7 bases from V and 5 bases from J; junction bases left unmatched: 10. The germline V gene encodes CDR1 MDHEN and CDR2 SYDVKM. The chain's CDR3 is CASTSQGTGNNEQFF. CDR3 DNA: TGTGCCAGCACTTCGCAGGGGACAGGAAACAATGAGCAGTTCTTC.

The rearrangement links TRBV5-1 to TRBJ1-2; D is unclear. Germline CDR1 is SGHRS and CDR2 is YFSETQ. V was cut by 4 bases and J by 4 bases, with 11 bases left in between. The CDR3 has 13 residues. The CDR3 protein is CASSREESYGYTF. CDR3 nucleotides: TGCGCCAGCAGCCGCGAGGAAAGCTATGGCTACACCTTC.

The chain carries TRBV10-3 and TRBJ1-1; 7 nucleotides align to TRBD1. V dropped 4 bases and J dropped 5; count of bases not matched to a gene: 28. The CDR3 length is 21 residues. CDR1 is ENHRY, CDR2 SYGVKD, per germline. CDR3 coding DNA: TGTGCCATCAGTGCGTTCCGGACAGGCCGGGGTGCCACCCCGATTGGTACTGAAGCTTTCTTT. This gives the protein CAISAFRTGRGATPIGTEAFF.

The chain uses TRBV7-6 and TRBJ2-1; D not resolved. Trimming took 1 base from V and 4 from J, leaving 11 bases between them. Germline V lookup: CDR1 SGHVS, CDR2 FNYEAQ. The CDR3 loop spans 15 amino acids. CDR3 sequence reads: CASSLDNRNYNEQFF. CDR3 sequence (DNA): TGTGCCAGCAGCTTAGATAACAGAAATTACAATGAGCAGTTCTTC.

This chain joins TRBV5-4 and TRBJ2-7; D possibly corresponds to TRBD1 (7 bases). The length of the CDR3 is 15 residues. Germline CDR1 and CDR2: SGHNT and YYREEE (reference sequence). Trimming took off 0 bases at V and 2 bases at J, with 12 bases between the two ends. Here the CDR3 reads CASSLAPGGTYEQYF. The CDR3, as DNA: TGTGCCAGCAGCTTGGCCCCAGGGGGGACCTACGAGCAGTACTTC.

The chain has TRBV5-4 and TRBJ2-3, with 8 bases fitting TRBD2. Trimming at V came to 5 bases and at J to 6 bases, leaving 11 bases not matched to a gene. Looked up from germline, CDR1 is SGHNT and CDR2 is YYREEE (reference sequence). The CDR3 spans 15 residues. The CDR3 spells CASRPFGGATDTQYF. The CDR3 DNA sequence: TGTGCCAGCAGACCGTTCGGGGGGGCTACTGATACGCAGTATTTT.

This chain uses TRBV29-1 with TRBJ2-6; no firm D call. CDR3 length: 14 residues. The germline V gene encodes CDR1 SQVTM and CDR2 ANQGSEA. V lost 6 bases and J lost 3, with 12 bases in between. The CDR3, as DNA: TGCAGCGTCTATCTTCTCGTTGGGGCCAACGTCCTGACTTTC. It codes for CSVYLLVGANVLTF.

This clone was picked up a small number of times. Other DNA sequences within the sample encode an identical CDR3. The CDR3 reads CASSLEGDSYGYTF. The CDR3 nucleotides read TGCGCCAGCAGCTTGGAGGGAGATTCCTATGGCTACACCTTC. The chain links TRBV5-1 to TRBJ1-2; D unclear. The ends were cut back, 0 bases at V and 4 bases at J, with 10 bases in the middle. The CDR3 consists of 14 residues. Germline V gives CDR1 SGHRS, CDR2 YFSETQ.